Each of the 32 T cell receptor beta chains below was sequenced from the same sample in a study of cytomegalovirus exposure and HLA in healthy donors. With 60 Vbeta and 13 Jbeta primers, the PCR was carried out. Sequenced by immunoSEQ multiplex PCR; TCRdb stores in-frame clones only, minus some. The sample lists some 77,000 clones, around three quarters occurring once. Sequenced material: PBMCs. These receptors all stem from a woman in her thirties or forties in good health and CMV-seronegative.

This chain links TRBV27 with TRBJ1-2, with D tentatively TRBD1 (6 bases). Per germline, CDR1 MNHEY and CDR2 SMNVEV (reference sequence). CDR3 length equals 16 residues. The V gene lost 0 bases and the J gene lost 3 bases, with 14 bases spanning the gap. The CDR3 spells CASSLSSQGAYYGYTF. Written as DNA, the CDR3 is TGTGCCAGCAGTTTATCGTCACAGGGAGCCTACTATGGCTACACCTTC.

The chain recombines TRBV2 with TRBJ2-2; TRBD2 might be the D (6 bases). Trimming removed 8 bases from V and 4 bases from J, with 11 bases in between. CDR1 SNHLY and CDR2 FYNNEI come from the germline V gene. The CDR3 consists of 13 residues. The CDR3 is CASGSGGTGELFF. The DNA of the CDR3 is TGTGCCAGCGGATCCGGGGGCACCGGGGAGCTGTTTTTT.

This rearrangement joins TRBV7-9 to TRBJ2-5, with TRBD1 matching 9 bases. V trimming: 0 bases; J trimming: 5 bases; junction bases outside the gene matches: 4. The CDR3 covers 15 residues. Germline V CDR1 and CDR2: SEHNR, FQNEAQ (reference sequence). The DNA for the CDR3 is TGTGCCAGCAGCTTAGCGGGGACAGGGCTGGAGACCCAGTACTTC. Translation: CASSLAGTGLETQYF.

In nucleotides, the CDR3 is TGTGCCAGCAGCGGGGACAGATACGAGCAGTACTTC. Amino acid sequence: CASSGDRYEQYF. The genes are TRBV28 and TRBJ2-7; 7 nucleotides line up with TRBD1. J lost 4 bases, V lost 6 bases, and 3 bases had no gene match. The CDR3 has 12 residues. Germline CDR1 is MDHEN and CDR2 is SYDVKM.

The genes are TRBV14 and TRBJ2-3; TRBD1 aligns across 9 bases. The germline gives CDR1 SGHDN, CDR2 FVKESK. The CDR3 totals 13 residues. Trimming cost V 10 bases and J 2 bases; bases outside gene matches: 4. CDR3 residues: CATGTGNTDTQYF. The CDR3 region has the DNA TGTGCCACCGGGACAGGGAACACAGATACGCAGTATTTT.

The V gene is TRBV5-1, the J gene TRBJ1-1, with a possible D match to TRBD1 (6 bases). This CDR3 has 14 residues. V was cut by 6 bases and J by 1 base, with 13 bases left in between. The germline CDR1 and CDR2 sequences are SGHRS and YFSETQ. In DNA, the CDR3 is TGCGCCAGCATGGCCGGGACAACGAACACTGAAGCTTTCTTT. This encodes CASMAGTTNTEAFF.

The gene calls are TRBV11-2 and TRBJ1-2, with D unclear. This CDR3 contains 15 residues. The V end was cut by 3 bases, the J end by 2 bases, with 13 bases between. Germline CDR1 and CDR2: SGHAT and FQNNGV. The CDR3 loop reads CASSFTMKENYGYTF. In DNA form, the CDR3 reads TGTGCCAGCAGCTTTACGATGAAGGAGAACTATGGCTACACCTTC.

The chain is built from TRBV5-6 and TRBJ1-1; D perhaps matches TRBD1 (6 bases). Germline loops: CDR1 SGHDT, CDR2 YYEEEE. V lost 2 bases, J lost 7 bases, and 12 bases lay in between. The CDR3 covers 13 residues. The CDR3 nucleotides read TGTGCCAGCAGCTTTCGAGGACAGTATGAAGCTTTCTTT. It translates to CASSFRGQYEAFF.

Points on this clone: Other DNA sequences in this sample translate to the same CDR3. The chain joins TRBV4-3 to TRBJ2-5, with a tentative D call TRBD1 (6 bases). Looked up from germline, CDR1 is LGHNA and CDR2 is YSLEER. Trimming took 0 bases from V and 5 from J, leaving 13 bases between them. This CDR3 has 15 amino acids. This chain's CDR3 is CASSQDLRGSETQYF. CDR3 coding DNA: TGCGCCAGCAGCCAAGATCTGAGGGGGTCCGAGACCCAGTACTTC.

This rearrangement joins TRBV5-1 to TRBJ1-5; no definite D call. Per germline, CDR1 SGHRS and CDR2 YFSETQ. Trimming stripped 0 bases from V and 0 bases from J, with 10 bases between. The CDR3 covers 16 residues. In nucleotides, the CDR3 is TGCGCCAGCAGCTTGGCCGGCGGGGATAGCAATCAGCCCCAGCATTTT. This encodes CASSLAGGDSNQPQHF.

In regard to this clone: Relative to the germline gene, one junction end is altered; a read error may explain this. CDR3: CASSLTGALSYGQYF. CDR3 DNA: TGTGCCAGCAGTTTAACAGGGGCCCTCTCCTACGGGCAGTACTTC. V usage is TRBV27 and J usage is TRBJ2-7; 7 bases are a match to TRBD1. The germline V gene has CDR1 MNHEY and CDR2 SMNVEV (reference sequence). The CDR3 runs to 15 residues.

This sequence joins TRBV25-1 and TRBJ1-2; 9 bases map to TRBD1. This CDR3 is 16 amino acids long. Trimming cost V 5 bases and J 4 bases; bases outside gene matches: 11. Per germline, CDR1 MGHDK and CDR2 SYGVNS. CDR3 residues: CASSPDSGQGRYGYTF. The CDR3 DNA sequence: TGTGCCAGCAGTCCCGACTCGGGACAGGGACGCTATGGCTACACCTTC.

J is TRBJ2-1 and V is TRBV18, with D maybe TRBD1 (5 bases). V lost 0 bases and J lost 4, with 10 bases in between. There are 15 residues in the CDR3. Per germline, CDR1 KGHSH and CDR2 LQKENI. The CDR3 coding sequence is TGTGCCAGCTCACCACCAGTCAGGGCGTACAATGAGCAGTTCTTC. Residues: CASSPPVRAYNEQFF.

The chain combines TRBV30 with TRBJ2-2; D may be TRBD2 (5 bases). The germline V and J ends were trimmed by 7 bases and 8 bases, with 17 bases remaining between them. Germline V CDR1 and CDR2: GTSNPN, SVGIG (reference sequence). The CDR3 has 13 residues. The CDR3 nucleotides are TGTGCCTCTCGTCATCGAGCGGAGGGGGAGCTGTTTTTT. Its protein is CASRHRAEGELFF.

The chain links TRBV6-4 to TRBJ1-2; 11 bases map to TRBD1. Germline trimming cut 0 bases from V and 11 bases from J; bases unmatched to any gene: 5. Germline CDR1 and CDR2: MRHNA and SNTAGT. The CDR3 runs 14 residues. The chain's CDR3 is CASSDSGDRGLYTF. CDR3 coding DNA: TGTGCCAGCAGTGACTCGGGGGACAGGGGGTTGTACACCTTC.

In DNA, the CDR3 is TGTGCCAGCAGTGGGGGTGTCGGGGACACTGAAGCTTTCTTT. It encodes CASSGGVGDTEAFF. The chain joins TRBV2 to TRBJ1-1; D call uncertain. CDR1 and CDR2 (germline): SNHLY, FYNNEI. CDR3 length equals 14 residues. Trimming pared 4 bases from V and 3 bases from J, leaving 12 bases between.

CDR3 DNA sequence: TGTGCCAGCAGTTTTCGGACTAGCGGGGGCACAGATACGCAGTATTTT. Translated: CASSFRTSGGTDTQYF. The genes are TRBV2 and TRBJ2-3; TRBD2 agrees at 12 bases. Germline CDR1 reads SNHLY; CDR2 reads FYNNEI. V lost 5 bases, J lost 1 base, and 4 bases stayed unmatched. The CDR3 length is 16 residues.

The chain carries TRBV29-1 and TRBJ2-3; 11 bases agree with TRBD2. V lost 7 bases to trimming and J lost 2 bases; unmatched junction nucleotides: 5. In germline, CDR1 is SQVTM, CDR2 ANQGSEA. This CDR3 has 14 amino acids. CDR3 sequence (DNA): TGCAGCGGAGGACTAGCGGGCCTCACAGATACGCAGTATTTT. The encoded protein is CSGGLAGLTDTQYF.

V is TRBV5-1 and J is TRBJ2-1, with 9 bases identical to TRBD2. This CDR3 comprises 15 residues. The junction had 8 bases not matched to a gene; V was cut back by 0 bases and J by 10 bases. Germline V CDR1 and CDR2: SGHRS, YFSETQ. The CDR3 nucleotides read TGCGCCAGCAGCTTGGAAGCTAGCGGGATAGGGGAGCAGTTCTTC. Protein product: CASSLEASGIGEQFF.

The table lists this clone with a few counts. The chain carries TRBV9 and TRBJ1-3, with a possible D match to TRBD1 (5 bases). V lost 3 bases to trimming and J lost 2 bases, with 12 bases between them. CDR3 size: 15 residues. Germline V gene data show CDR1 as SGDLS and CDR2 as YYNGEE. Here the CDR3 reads CASSARRGAGNTIYF. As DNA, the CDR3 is TGTGCCAGCAGCGCCCGACGGGGGGCTGGAAACACCATATATTTT.

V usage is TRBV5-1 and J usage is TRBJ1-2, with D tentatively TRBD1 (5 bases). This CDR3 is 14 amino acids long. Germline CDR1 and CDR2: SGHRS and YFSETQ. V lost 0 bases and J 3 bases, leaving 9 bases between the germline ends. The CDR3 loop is CASSLAQGHYGYTF. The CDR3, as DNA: TGCGCCAGCAGCTTGGCCCAGGGCCACTATGGCTACACCTTC.

The CDR3 here is CASSSGLTGETQYF. The CDR3 region has the DNA TGTGCCAGCAGCTCGGGACTTACCGGAGAGACCCAGTACTTC. This chain uses TRBV5-4 with TRBJ2-5, with a tentative D call TRBD2 (6 bases). The CDR3 covers 14 residues. Germline V gives CDR1 SGHNT, CDR2 YYREEE (reference sequence). Trimming removed 3 bases at V and 4 bases at J, with 13 bases between.

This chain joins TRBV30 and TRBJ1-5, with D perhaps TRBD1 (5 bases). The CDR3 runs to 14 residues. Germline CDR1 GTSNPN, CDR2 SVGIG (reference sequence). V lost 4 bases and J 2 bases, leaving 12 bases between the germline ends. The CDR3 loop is CAWTNGGGNQPQHF. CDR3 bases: TGTGCCTGGACTAACGGGGGAGGCAATCAGCCCCAGCATTTT.

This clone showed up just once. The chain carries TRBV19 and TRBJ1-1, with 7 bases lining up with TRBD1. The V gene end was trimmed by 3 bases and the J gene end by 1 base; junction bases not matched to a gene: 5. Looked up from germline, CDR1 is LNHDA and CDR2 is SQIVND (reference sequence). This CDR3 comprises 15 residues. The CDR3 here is CASSIPTGSNTEAFF. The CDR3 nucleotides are TGTGCCAGTAGTATCCCGACAGGGTCGAACACTGAAGCTTTCTTT.

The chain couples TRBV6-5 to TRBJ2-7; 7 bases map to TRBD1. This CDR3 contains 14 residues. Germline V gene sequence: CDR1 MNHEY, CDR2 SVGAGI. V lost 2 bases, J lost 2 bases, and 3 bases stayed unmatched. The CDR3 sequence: CASSYRDRTYEQYF. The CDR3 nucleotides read TGTGCCAGCAGTTACCGGGACAGAACCTACGAGCAGTACTTC.

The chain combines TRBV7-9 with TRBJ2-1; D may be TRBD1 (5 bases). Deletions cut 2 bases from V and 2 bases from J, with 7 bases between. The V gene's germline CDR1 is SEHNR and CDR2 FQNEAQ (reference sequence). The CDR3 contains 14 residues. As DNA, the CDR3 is TGTGCCAGCAGCTTAACGACAGCCTACAATGAGCAGTTCTTC. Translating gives CASSLTTAYNEQFF.

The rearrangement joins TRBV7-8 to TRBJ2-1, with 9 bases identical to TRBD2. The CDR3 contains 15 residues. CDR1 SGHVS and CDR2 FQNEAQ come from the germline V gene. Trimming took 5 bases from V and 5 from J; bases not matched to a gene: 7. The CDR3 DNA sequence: TGTGCCAGCAGCCCTATAGCGGGAGACCACAATGAGCAGTTCTTC. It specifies CASSPIAGDHNEQFF.

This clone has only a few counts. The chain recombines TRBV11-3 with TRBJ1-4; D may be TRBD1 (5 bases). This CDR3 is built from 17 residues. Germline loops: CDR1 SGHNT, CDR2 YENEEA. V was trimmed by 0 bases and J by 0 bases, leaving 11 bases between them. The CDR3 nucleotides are TGTGCCAGCAGCTTAGATCCGGACAATGCAACTAATGAAAAACTGTTTTTT. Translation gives CASSLDPDNATNEKLFF. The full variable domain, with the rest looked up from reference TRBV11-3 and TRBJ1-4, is EAGVVQSPRYKIIEKKQPVAFWCNPISGHNTLYWYLQNLGQGPELLIRYENEEAVDDSQLPKDRFSAERLKGVDSTLKIQPAELGDSAVYLCASSLDPDNATNEKLFFGSGTQLSVL.

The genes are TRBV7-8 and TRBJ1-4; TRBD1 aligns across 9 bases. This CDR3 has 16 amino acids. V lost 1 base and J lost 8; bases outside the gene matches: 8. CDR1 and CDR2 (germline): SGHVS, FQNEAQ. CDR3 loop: CASSLGVGTGLEKLFF. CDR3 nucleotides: TGTGCCAGCAGCTTAGGGGTGGGGACAGGGCTCGAAAAACTGTTTTTT.

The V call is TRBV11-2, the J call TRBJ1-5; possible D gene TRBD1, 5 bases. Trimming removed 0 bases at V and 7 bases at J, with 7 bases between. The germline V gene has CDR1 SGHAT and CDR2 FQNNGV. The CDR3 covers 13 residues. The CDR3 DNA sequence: TGTGCCAGCAGCTTAGATCGACAGCAGCCCCAGCATTTT. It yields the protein CASSLDRQQPQHF.

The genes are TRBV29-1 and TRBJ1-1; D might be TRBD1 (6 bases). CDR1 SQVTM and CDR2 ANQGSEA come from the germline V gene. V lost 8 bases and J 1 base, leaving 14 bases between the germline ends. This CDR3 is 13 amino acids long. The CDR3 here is CSSRTAQNTEAFF. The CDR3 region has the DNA TGCAGCTCCCGGACAGCGCAGAACACTGAAGCTTTCTTT.

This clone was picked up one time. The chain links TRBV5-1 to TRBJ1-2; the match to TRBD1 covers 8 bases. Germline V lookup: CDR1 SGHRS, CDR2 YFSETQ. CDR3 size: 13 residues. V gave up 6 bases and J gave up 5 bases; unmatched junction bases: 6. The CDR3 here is CASKAGGVYGYTF. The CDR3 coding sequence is TGCGCCAGCAAGGCAGGGGGCGTATATGGCTACACCTTC. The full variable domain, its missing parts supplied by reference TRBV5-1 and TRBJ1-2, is KAGVTQTPRYLIKTRGQQVTLSCSPISGHRSVSWYQQTPGQGLQFLFEYFSETQRNKGNFPGRFSGRQFSNSRSEMNVSTLELGDSALYLCASKAGGVYGYTFGSGTRLTVV.